Reported below is one TCR beta chain. No antigen is known for it. This record belongs to a study of Ad26.COV2.S vaccination and SARS-CoV-2 variants. Study as a whole: Each vaccinee took Ad26.COV2.S intramuscularly, once or twice 56 days apart.

The study's findings and limits: Ad26.COV2.S recipients had broader spike-specific TCRs (P = 0.0014).

TCRdb keeps only in-frame clones here, not all; method: immunoSEQ multiplex PCR. The data show around 400,000 clones, 83% seen once. V was cut by 4 bases and J by 3 bases, with 7 bases left in between. This CDR3 comprises 13 residues. The treatment denotes: roughly 20 received Ad26.COV2.S at low or high dose, single or two shots; about five received placebo; per-sample allocation not given. Repertoires come from day 63 after the first vaccine or placebo injection. Donation was by an adult aged 18-55 years who was in Boston. This material consisted of peripheral blood, taken in a trial of Ad26.COV2.S vaccine versus placebo. The chain combines TRBV12-3 or TRBV12-4 with TRBJ1-5, with unresolved D. The origin of this receptor is a person between 18 and 65 years old who received the Ad26.COV2.S COVID-19 vaccine or a placebo. CDR3 protein: CASSSVYNQPQHF. CDR3 bases: TGTGCCAGCAGTTCAGTATACAATCAGCCCCAGCATTTT.